One and the same sample provided the 8 T cell receptor beta chains below, sequenced in a study of identical twins. TCRdb re-called the 5' RACE reads through MiXCR, storing one row per CDR3 protein. The sample lists hundreds of thousands of distinct CDR3 sequences; roughly 18% were seen once. The sample was also linked to a second study, of T cells expressing NK-cell markers.

The sequenced sample consisted of PBMCs. Source of these receptors: a woman aged 18-35 years in good health.

The rearrangement uses TRBV6-5 and TRBJ1-1; 8 nucleotides line up with TRBD1. Germline CDR1 is MNHEY and CDR2 is SVGAGI. J was trimmed by 5 bases and V by 1 base; bases with no gene match: 9. The CDR3 is 16 residues long. This CDR3 is CASSYFPLDRGTEAFF. The CDR3 DNA reads as TGTGCCAGCAGTTACTTCCCTCTCGACAGGGGAACTGAAGCTTTCTTT.

This clonotype was counted a few times. The chain couples TRBV9 to TRBJ2-1, with D unclear. Germline CDR1 SGDLS, CDR2 YYNGEE. The CDR3 contains 15 residues. The germline V and J ends were trimmed by 0 bases and 2 bases, with 9 bases remaining between them. The CDR3 spells CASSVGTSTYNEQFF. CDR3 nucleotide sequence: TGTGCCAGCAGCGTAGGTACTTCAACCTACAATGAGCAGTTCTTC. Full variable domain (remainder filled in from reference TRBV9 and TRBJ2-1): DSGVTQTPKHLITATGQRVTLRCSPRSGDLSVYWYQQSLDQGLQFLIQYYNGEERAKGNILERFSAQQFPDLHSELNLSSLELGDSALYFCASSVGTSTYNEQFFGPGTRLTVL.

The chain links TRBV5-6 to TRBJ2-3; 7 bases align to TRBD2. The germline V gene has CDR1 SGHDT and CDR2 YYEEEE. This CDR3 is 16 amino acids long. V lost 0 bases, J lost 5 bases, and 9 bases stayed unmatched. CDR3 sequence: CASSLGREGLLDTQYF. DNA of the CDR3: TGTGCCAGCAGCTTGGGGAGGGAGGGCCTACTAGATACGCAGTATTTT.

This clonotype was observed a few times. CDR3 DNA: TGCGCCAGCAGCTTAGCCGCGGAGGGAAGCTCACCCCTCCACTTT. Translating it yields CASSLAAEGSSPLHF. V and J are TRBV5-1 and TRBJ1-6; D unclear. In germline, CDR1 is SGHRS, CDR2 YFSETQ. This CDR3 comprises 15 residues. V was cut by 2 bases and J by 10 bases, with 16 bases left in between.

This clonotype has only a few counts. The rearrangement links TRBV15 to TRBJ1-4; possible D gene TRBD1, 5 bases. Per the germline V gene, CDR1 is LNHNV and CDR2 is YYDKDF (reference sequence). With 3 bases removed from V and 5 bases from J, the gap between germline ends came to 19 bases. This CDR3 has 17 residues. The CDR3 sequence is CATSSRPLTDTNEKLFF. The DNA of the CDR3 is TGTGCCACCAGCAGCAGACCCCTGACAGACACAAATGAAAAACTGTTTTTT.

The chain carries TRBV27 and TRBJ1-2, with 8 bases identical to TRBD1. This CDR3 has 11 amino acids. The J segment lost 7 bases and the V segment lost 8 bases, leaving 3 bases of the junction unmatched. Per germline, CDR1 MNHEY and CDR2 SMNVEV (reference sequence). CDR3 coding DNA: TGTGCCAGCGGACAGGGACCTGGCTACACCTTC. It encodes CASGQGPGYTF.

This clonotype was recorded a few times. The chain is built from TRBV19 and TRBJ2-7; 7 nucleotides align to TRBD1. The CDR3 runs 14 residues. In germline, CDR1 is LNHDA, CDR2 SQIVND (reference sequence). After removal of 5 bases from V and 3 bases from J, the junction contained 7 bases not matched to a gene. The CDR3 loop is CASSPGQYFYEQYF. The CDR3 DNA is TGTGCCAGTAGTCCGGGACAGTACTTCTACGAGCAGTACTTC.

The chain recombines TRBV14 with TRBJ2-7, with 7 bases lining up with TRBD2. Germline V lookup: CDR1 SGHDN, CDR2 FVKESK. V shed 4 bases and J 6 bases; nucleotides not matched to a gene: 12. This CDR3 has 15 amino acids. CDR3 coding DNA: TGTGCCAGCAGCCTGCGCGGGGGTTGGGCCTCCGAGCAGTACTTC. Amino acids: CASSLRGGWASEQYF.